The TCR beta chain described here comes from a study of Graves' ophthalmopathy and Graves' hyperthyroidism. Only a few counts were recorded for this clonotype. What it recognizes is unknown. CDR3 regions of TCR beta were amplified from RNA transcripts. In the first round, RT-PCR was carried out with HTBI primers, and a multiplex PCR formed the second round. TCRdb used MiXCR to reprocess the multiplex PCR reads, holding one entry per CDR3 protein. The sample gives 1 million to 1.3 million distinct CDR3 sequences, about two fifths of which show up once; 11% is in the top ten. Study-level results: In blood appeared most of the expanded thyroid clonotypes whose frequency exceeded 0.001.

The length of the CDR3 is 13 residues. In germline, CDR1 is GTSNPN, CDR2 SVGIG (reference sequence). Trimming removed 3 bases from V and 5 bases from J, with 13 bases in between. The rearrangement links TRBV30 to TRBJ1-1; weak D call: TRBD1 (5 bases). The receptor's source is an adult man with Graves' hyperthyroidism. Specimen: peripheral blood or thyroid tissue (not recorded which). The CDR3 loop reads CAWSAGTGTEAFF. Written as DNA, the CDR3 is TGTGCCTGGAGCGCAGGGACTGGGACTGAAGCTTTCTTT.